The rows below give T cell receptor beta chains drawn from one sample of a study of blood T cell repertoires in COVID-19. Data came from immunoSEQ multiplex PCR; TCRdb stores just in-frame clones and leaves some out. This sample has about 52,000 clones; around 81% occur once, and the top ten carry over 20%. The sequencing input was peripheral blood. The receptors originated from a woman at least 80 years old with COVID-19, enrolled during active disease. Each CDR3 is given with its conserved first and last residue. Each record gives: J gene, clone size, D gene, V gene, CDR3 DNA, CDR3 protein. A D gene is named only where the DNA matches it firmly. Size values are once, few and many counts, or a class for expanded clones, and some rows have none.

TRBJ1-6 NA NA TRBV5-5 TGTGCCAGCAGCTTGGGACAGTTAAGTCTTTCACCCCTCCACTTT CASSLGQLSLSPLHF
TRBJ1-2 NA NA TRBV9 TGTGCCAGCAGTGTTAATAGCAGGGGCCCTTGGCGGGACTATGGCTACACCTTC CASSVNSRGPWRDYGYTF
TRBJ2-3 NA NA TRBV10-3 TGCGCACTCGGAGGGGGCAGGGGCACAGATACGCAGTATTTT CALGGGRGTDTQYF
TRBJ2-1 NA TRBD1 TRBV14 TGTGCCACCGGTCGGGACAGGCCCTACAATGAGCAGTTCTTC CATGRDRPYNEQFF
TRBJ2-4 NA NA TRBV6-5 TGTGCCAGCAGCAAAGAGACTAGTGCCAAAAACATTCAGTACTTC CASSKETSAKNIQYF
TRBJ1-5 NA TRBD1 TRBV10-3 TGTGCCACCTCAACCGGGACAGGCGATCAGCCCCAGCATTTT CATSTGTGDQPQHF
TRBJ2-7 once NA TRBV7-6 TGTGCCAGCAGCTTGGACTCGTCCTACGAGCAGTACTTC CASSLDSSYEQYF
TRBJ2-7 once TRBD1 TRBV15 TGTGCCACCAGCAGGGAAGACAGGGACGACGAGCAGTACTTC CATSREDRDDEQYF
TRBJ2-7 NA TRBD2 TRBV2 TGTGCCAGCTTCCTAGCGGGAGCTCCCTCCTACGAGCAGTACTTC CASFLAGAPSYEQYF
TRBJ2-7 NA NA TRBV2 TGTGCCAGCAGTGAACTTCAGGCTTTAAGCTACGAGCAGTACTTC CASSELQALSYEQYF
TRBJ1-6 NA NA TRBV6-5 TGTGCCAGCAGTTACCCCGAGGAGTATTCACCCCTCCACTTT CASSYPEEYSPLHF
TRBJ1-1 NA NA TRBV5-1 TGCGCCAGCAGCTTGGTGGGGGGTAGGAACACTGAAGCTTTCTTT CASSLVGGRNTEAFF
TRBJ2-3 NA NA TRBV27 TGTGCCAGCAGTTTATCCAGGGGTCCAGATACGCAGTATTTT CASSLSRGPDTQYF
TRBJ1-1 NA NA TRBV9 TGTGCCAGCAGCTCCCACTGGGGGGATGAAGCTTTCTTT CASSSHWGDEAFF
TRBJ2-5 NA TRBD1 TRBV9 TGTGCCAGCAGCGTTGGTAGGACAGGGGGGCAGACCCAGTACTTC CASSVGRTGGQTQYF
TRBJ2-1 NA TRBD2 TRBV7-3 TGTGCCAGCAGCTTAATCGGGATGGCGGGAGGCTTGAGGAATGAGCAGTTCTTC CASSLIGMAGGLRNEQFF
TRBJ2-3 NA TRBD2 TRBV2 TGTGCCAGCACGATTTTTCCCGGGACTAGCGGCACAGATACGCAGTATTTT CASTIFPGTSGTDTQYF
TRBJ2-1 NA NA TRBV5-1 TGCGCCAGCAGCTTGGACGAGGGACTCGGATACAATGAGCAGTTCTTC CASSLDEGLGYNEQFF
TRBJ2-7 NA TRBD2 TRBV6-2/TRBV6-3 TGTGCCAGCAGCCAAAAGCGGGACCCCTACGAGCAGTACTTC CASSQKRDPYEQYF
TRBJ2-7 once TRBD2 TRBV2 TGTGCCAGCAGGGAGGGACTAGCGGGATTAAGAAGGGTGCAGTACTTC CASREGLAGLRRVQYF
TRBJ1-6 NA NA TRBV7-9 TGTGCCAGCAGCTTAGTGGGCAGGGGAGTCTCCTATAATTCACCCCTCCACTTT CASSLVGRGVSYNSPLHF
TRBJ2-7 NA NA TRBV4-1 TGCGCCAGCAGCCAAGGTAGGGCCCGGGGCTACGAGCAGTACTTC CASSQGRARGYEQYF
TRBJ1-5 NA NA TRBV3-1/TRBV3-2 TGTGCCAGCAGCCCTCAGGGAAGCAATCAGCCCCAGCATTTT CASSPQGSNQPQHF
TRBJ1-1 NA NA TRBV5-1 TGCGCCAGCAGCTTGCATGCGGGGAACACTGAAGCTTTCTTT CASSLHAGNTEAFF
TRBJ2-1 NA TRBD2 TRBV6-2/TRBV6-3 TGTGCCAGCAGCCGGGGGAGGGCGATAAATGAGCAGTTCTTC CASSRGRAINEQFF
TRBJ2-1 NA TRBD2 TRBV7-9 TGTGCCAGCAGCAAAGAGTGGACTAGCGGGGCCAATGAGCAGTTCTTC CASSKEWTSGANEQFF
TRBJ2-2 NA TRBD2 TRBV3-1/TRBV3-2 TGTGCCAGCAGCCCCCTAGCGGGAGCGACCGGGGAGCTGTTTTTT CASSPLAGATGELFF
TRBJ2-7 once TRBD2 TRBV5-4 TGTGCCAGCAGCATTCTAGCGGAGTCCTACGAGCAGTACTTC CASSILAESYEQYF
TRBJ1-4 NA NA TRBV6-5 TGTGCCAGCACCCGAGGAACTAATGAAAAACTGTTTTTT CASTRGTNEKLFF
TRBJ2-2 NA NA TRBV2 TGTGCCAGTAACCGGGACTTTAACACCGGGGAGCTGTTTTTT CASNRDFNTGELFF
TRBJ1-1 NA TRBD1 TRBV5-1 TGCGCCAGCACCGAGTGGGACAGTAACACTGAAGCTTTCTTT CASTEWDSNTEAFF
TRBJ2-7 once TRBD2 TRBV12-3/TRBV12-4 TGTGCCAGCAGCCGTCCGGGGGGCGAGCAGTACTTC CASSRPGGEQYF
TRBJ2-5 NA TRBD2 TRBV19 TGTGCCAGTAGTATTGCGTCTAGCGGAGGAGAGGAGACCCAGTACTTC CASSIASSGGEETQYF
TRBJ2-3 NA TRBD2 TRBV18 TGTGCCAGCTCACCACCTATAGCGGGAGTTACAGATACGCAGTATTTT CASSPPIAGVTDTQYF
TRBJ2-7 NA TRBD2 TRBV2 TGTGCCAGCAGTTTAGGGCCTAGCGGAACCTACGAGCAGTACTTC CASSLGPSGTYEQYF
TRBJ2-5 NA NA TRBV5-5 TGTGCCAGCAGCTTGGATGGCAGGGGGGACTCCCAGTACTTC CASSLDGRGDSQYF
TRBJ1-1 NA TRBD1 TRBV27 TGTGCCAGCGGGGGACAGGGGTTTGAAGCTTTCTTT CASGGQGFEAFF
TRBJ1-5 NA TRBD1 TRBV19 TGTGCCAGTAGTATCGACAGGGCCCTCAATCAGCCCCAGCATTTT CASSIDRALNQPQHF
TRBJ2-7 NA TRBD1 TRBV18 TGTGCCAGCTCACCAAAAAAAGACAGGGGGGCCGAGCAGTACTTC CASSPKKDRGAEQYF
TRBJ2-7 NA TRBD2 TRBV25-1 TGTGCCAGCAGTGATAGCGGGAGCGCCTCCTACGAGCAGTACTTC CASSDSGSASYEQYF
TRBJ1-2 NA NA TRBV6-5 TGTGCCAGCAGTTACTTACTAGGGCGGCAGAACTATGGCTACACCTTC CASSYLLGRQNYGYTF
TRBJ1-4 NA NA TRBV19 TGTGCCAGTAGGAAGACAGGTAGTAATGAAAAACTGTTTTTT CASRKTGSNEKLFF
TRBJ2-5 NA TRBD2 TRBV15 TGTGCCACCAGCAGACAGGGAGGGTTTTGGGAGACCCAGTACTTC CATSRQGGFWETQYF
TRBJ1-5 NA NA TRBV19 TGTGCCAGTAGGACACCTTATAGCAATCAGCCCCAGCATTTT CASRTPYSNQPQHF
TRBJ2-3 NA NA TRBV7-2 TGTGCCAGCAGCTCTAGCGTGAATACGCAGTATTTT CASSSSVNTQYF
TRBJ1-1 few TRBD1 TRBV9 TGTGCCAGCAGCTTCTCCTCCGGGACAGGGGCTGAAGCTTTCTTT CASSFSSGTGAEAFF
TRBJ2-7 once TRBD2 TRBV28 TGTGCCAGCGAGGAACCGCGGGAGGGCGTTTCCGAGCAGTACTTC CASEEPREGVSEQYF
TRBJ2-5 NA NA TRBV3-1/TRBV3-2 TGTGCCAGCAGCCAACCCCTCCGCGGGGCCCAAGAGACCCAGTACTTC CASSQPLRGAQETQYF